This T cell receptor beta chain derives from a study of shared clonotypes between healthy human individuals. This was a deep-level run. Splitting of each subset's genomic DNA was done evenly across several immunoSEQ plates. Generated by immunoSEQ multiplex PCR, the TCRdb table keeps only in-frame clones and is missing some. The data hold 600,000 to 750,000 clones, with more than 70% observed a single time. On this clone: Its antigen is unknown. The conserved phenylalanine or tryptophan normally closing the CDR3 is absent here, so this likely arose from a read error. The DNA is omitted, as the CDR3 cannot be located on it reliably, and the CDR3 follows TCRdb's listing.

Study-wide points: Read depth was anticipated to influence clonotype sharing among donors. Some clonotypes were shared by all four sorted-subset donors, while others were not shared. The non-shared ones had lower generation probabilities than the shared ones.

Including both end residues, the CDR3 is 13 amino acids long. Germline values: CDR1 MNHEY, CDR2 SVGAGI. The chain uses TRBV6-5 and TRBJ2-7; whether TRBD1, the table's D call, matches the DNA was not checked. This clonotype was obtained from a woman younger than 45 in good health. Material for sequencing was memory CD4+ T cells sorted from blood. The subset denotes: CD45RA-negative fraction. The CDR3 is CASSVDAGTTRLL.